Only a few counts were recorded for the clone carrying this T cell receptor (beta chain). Its antigen is still unknown. This record belongs to a study of T cells in Graves' hyperthyroidism and ophthalmopathy. Study findings and constraints: Onset of ophthalmopathy came a median approximately 6.9 months after the model predicted it.

What was amplified from RNA transcripts were TCR beta CDR3 regions. The primer set for the first-round RT-PCR of the TCR CDR3 was HTBI. Using its own MiXCR run on the multiplex PCR reads, TCRdb lists one record per CDR3 protein. The sample consists of fewer than 250,000 distinct CDR3 sequences, 16% of them appearing once. This TCR came from a woman aged 18-30 years with Graves' ophthalmopathy. Sequences were obtained from blood.

The CDR3 sequence is CASSIGPYNEQFF. Here the CDR3 DNA reads TGTGCCAGTAGTATAGGGCCCTACAATGAGCAGTTCTTC. The V call is TRBV19, the J call TRBJ2-1; D remains ambiguous. The germline gives CDR1 LNHDA, CDR2 SQIVND (reference sequence). The CDR3 runs 13 residues. V was pared by 1 base and J by 2 bases, with 3 bases between.